This T cell receptor beta chain appears in the sequencing data of a study of regulatory T cells in long-lasting Graves disease. Study-wide points: Lower TCR diversity was seen in persistent Graves' patients than in newly diagnosed ones. Persistent patients had a count of shared public clonotypes (2,741) that exceeded that of new patients (roughly 1,000).

This CDR3 has 15 amino acids. Germline lookup yields CDR1 SGDLS and CDR2 YYNGEE. Trimming stripped 0 bases from V and 2 bases from J, with 10 bases between. For this clonotype: Its cognate antigen is unknown.

Arm-PCR of CDR3 regions and iRepertoire HTBI primers were the basis on which TCR beta libraries were built. TCRdb fed the multiplex PCR reads into MiXCR, producing one record per CDR3 protein. Of 400,000 to 500,000 distinct CDR3 sequences listed, 15% were seen once; the top ten hold approximately 16%. Time point reported: newly diagnosed GD, antithyroid drugs for less than 3 months. Following extraction of RNA from PBMCs, that RNA was used to make the TCR library. An endocrinology department located in Xi'an, China, was where the patients came from. This same sample was also part of a study on T cells in Graves' hyperthyroidism and ophthalmopathy. As reported in that work: Through a model of 13 V-J features, ophthalmopathy was separated from stable hyperthyroidism.

This clonotype was obtained from a woman under 40 with Graves disease. J is TRBJ2-3 and V is TRBV9; D not certain. Sequenced here: peripheral blood mononuclear cells (PBMCs), sampled at new diagnosis, from a patient treated with antithyroid drugs. CDR3 in DNA: TGTGCCAGCAGCGTAGAAGGGCTTAACACAGATACGCAGTATTTT. This gives the protein CASSVEGLNTDTQYF.